This T cell receptor beta chain was identified during a study of shared clonotypes between healthy human individuals. Overall study context: For every donor, three CD4 naive, three CD4 memory, two CD8 naive and one CD8 memory plates were used.

The CDR3 has 15 residues. CDR1 and CDR2 (germline): SGHRS, YFSETQ. Trimming took off 7 bases at V and 0 bases at J, with 14 bases between the two ends. Study observations and caveats: Larger richness was generally estimated for naive than memory subsets. Represented diversity (both genetic and exposure-history) was limited by the small number of donors. Several donors held about 4.6% of naive CD4 clonotypes in common.

This clone was recorded once. Its antigen is unidentified. Produced via immunoSEQ multiplex PCR; TCRdb's table is partial and in-frame only. The sample includes some 2.3 million clones, approximately 95% seen only once; the top ten take 0.39%. The source is a man between 18 and 29 years old in good health. Some clones in this sample may be carry-over from other donors' samples. V usage is TRBV5-1 and J usage is TRBJ2-1; D is uncertain. Material for sequencing was naive CD4+ T cells from PBMCs. Subset in this sample: CD45RA+ positively selected. The CDR3: CASCSFDPSYNEQFF. DNA of the CDR3: TGCGCCAGCTGCTCTTTCGACCCCTCCTACAATGAGCAGTTCTTC. Full variable domain (outside the CDR3, taken from reference TRBV5-1 and TRBJ2-1): KAGVTQTPRYLIKTRGQQVTLSCSPISGHRSVSWYQQTPGQGLQFLFEYFSETQRNKGNFPGRFSGRQFSNSRSEMNVSTLELGDSALYLCASCSFDPSYNEQFFGPGTRLTVL.